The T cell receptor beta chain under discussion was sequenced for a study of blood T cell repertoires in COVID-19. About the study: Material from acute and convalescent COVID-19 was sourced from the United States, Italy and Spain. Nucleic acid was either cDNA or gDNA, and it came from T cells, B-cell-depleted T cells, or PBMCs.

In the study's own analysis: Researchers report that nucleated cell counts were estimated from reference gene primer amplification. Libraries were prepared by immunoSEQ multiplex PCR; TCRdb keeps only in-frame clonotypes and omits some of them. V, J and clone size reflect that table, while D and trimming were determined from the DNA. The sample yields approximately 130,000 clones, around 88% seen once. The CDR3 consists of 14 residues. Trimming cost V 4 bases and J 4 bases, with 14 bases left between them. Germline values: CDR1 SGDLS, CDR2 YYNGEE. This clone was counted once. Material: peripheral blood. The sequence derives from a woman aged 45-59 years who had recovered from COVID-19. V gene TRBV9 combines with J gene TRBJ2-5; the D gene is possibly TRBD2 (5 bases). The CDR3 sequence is CASSSYTGRETQYF. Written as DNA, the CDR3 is TGTGCCAGCAGCTCTTATACTGGGAGAGAGACCCAGTACTTC.